The sample holds a few counts of the clone carrying this T cell receptor beta chain. Its antigen is currently unknown. TCR beta cDNA libraries included unique molecular identifiers. TCRdb reprocessed the PCR reads with MiXCR, giving one entry per CDR3 protein. Of roughly 160,000 distinct CDR3 sequences detected, 35% to 40% appear once; the ten largest clones hold over 25%. This sample was included in a study of post-analysis software for immune sequencing data. Study context: Several disease courses (relapsing-remitting, secondary progressive and progressive-relapsing) of multiple sclerosis were included.

General study results and limits: A significant reduction in normalized Chao1 diversity was observed in multiple sclerosis patients versus controls.

Germline-derived CDR1 and CDR2 are DFQATT and SNEGSKA (reference sequence). V lost 0 bases and J 3 bases, leaving 12 bases between the germline ends. This CDR3 contains 14 residues. The specimen was blood, collected after autologous hematopoietic stem cell transplantation. The clonotype was recovered from a girl aged 5-17 years with multiple sclerosis. The gene calls are TRBV20-1 and TRBJ2-7; unclear D gene. The CDR3 sequence: CSARDFADHYEQYF. CDR3 coding DNA: TGCAGTGCTAGAGATTTTGCGGATCACTACGAGCAGTACTTC.